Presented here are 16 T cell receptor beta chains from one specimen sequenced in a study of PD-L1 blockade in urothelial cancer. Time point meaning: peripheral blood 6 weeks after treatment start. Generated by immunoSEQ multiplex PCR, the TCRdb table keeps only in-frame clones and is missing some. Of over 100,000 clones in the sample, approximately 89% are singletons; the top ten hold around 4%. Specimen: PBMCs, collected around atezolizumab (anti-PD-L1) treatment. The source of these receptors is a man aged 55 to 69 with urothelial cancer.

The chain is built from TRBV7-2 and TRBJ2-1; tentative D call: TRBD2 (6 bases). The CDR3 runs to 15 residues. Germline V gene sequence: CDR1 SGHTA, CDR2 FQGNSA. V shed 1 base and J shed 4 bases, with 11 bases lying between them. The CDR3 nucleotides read TGTGCCAGCAGCTTAGGTACGGGGGTGTACAATGAGCAGTTCTTC. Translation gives CASSLGTGVYNEQFF.

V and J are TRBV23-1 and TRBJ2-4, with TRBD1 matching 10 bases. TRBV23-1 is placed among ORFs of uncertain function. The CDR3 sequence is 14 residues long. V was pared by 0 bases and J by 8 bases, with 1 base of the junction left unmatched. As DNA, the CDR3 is TGCGCCAGCAGTCAATCCGGGACAGGGGACATTCAGTACTTC. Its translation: CASSQSGTGDIQYF.

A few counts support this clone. In nucleotides, the CDR3 is TGTGCCAGCAGCTTACCTCCGGGGGGCTCTGGGGCCAACGTCCTGACTTTC. The encoded protein is CASSLPPGGSGANVLTF. This sequence joins TRBV5-4 and TRBJ2-6; 7 nucleotides agree with TRBD2. There are 17 residues in the CDR3. Per germline, CDR1 SGHNT and CDR2 YYREEE (reference sequence). V trimming: 2 bases; J trimming: 0 bases; junction bases outside the gene matches: 5.

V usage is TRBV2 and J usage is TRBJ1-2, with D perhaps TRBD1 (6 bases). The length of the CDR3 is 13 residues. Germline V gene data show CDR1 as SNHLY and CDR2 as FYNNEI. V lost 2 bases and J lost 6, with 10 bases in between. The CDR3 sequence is CASSETGPDGYTF. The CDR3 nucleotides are TGTGCCAGCAGTGAAACAGGGCCCGATGGCTACACCTTC.

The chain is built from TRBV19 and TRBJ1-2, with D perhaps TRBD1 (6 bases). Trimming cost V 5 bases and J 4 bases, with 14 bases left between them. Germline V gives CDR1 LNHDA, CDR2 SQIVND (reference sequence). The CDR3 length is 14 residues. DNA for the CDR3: TGTGCCAGTAGTCTTCGACAGGAGGTCTATGGCTACACCTTC. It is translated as CASSLRQEVYGYTF.

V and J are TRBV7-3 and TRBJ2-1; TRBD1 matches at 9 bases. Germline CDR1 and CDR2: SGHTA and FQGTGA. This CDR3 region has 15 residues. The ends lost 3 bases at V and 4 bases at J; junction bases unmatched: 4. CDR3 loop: CASSFPTGGYNEQFF. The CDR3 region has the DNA TGTGCCAGCAGCTTTCCGACAGGGGGATACAATGAGCAGTTCTTC.

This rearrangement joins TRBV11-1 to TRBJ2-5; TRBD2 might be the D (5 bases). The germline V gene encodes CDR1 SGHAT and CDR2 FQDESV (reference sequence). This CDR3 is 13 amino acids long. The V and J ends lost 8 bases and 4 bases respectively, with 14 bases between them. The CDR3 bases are TGTGCCAGCGGACTTCGAGGTGGAGAGACCCAGTACTTC. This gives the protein CASGLRGGETQYF.

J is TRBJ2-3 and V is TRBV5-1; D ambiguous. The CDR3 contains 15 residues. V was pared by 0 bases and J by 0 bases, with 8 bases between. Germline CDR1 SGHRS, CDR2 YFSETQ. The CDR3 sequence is CASSLVPDSTDTQYF. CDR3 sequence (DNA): TGCGCCAGCAGCTTGGTGCCAGATAGCACAGATACGCAGTATTTT.

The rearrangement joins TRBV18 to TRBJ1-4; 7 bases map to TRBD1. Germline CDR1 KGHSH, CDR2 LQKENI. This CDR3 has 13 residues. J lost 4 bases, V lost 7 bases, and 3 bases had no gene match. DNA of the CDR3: TGTGCCAGCTTCCGGGACAGTAATGAAAAACTGTTTTTT. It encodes CASFRDSNEKLFF. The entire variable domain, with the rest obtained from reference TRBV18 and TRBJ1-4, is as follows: NAGVMQNPRHLVRRRGQEARLRCSPMKGHSHVYWYRQLPEEGLKFMVYLQKENIIDESGMPKERFSAEFPKEGPSILRIQQVVRGDSAAYFCASFRDSNEKLFFGSGTQLSVL.

The DNA for the CDR3 is TGTGCCAGCAGCTCCTTAACCGGCGGGGAGACCCAGTACTTC. As protein: CASSSLTGGETQYF. This chain links TRBV4-2 with TRBJ2-5; maybe TRBD2 (5 bases). The CDR3 is 14 amino acids. Germline V lookup: CDR1 LGHNA, CDR2 YNFKEQ. V was trimmed by 5 bases and J by 5 bases, leaving 15 bases between them.

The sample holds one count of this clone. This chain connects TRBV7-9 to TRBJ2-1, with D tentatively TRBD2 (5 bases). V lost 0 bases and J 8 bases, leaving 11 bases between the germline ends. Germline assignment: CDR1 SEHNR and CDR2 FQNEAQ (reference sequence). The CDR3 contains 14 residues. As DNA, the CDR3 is TGTGCCAGCAGCTTAGCTGCAGGAGGCGATGAGCAGTTCTTC. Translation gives CASSLAAGGDEQFF.

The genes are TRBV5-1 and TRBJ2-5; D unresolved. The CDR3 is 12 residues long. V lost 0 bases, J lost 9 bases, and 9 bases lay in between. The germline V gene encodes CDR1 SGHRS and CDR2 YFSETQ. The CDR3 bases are TGCGCCAGCAGCTTGGACGCGGCCCCCCAGTACTTC. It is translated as CASSLDAAPQYF.

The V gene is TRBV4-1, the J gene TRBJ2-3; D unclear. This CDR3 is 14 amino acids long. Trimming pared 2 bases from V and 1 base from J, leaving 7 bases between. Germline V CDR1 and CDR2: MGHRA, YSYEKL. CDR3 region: CASSQKHGTDTQYF. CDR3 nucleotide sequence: TGCGCCAGCAGCCAAAAGCATGGCACAGATACGCAGTATTTT.

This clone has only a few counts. CDR3: CASSPDRSSYEQYF. The CDR3 region has the DNA TGTGCCAGCAGCCCCGACAGGAGCTCCTACGAGCAGTACTTC. This chain connects TRBV7-2 to TRBJ2-7; the D gene is possibly TRBD1 (6 bases). This CDR3 contains 14 residues. CDR1 is SGHTA and CDR2 is FQGNSA in the germline V gene. V was shortened by 5 bases and J by 0 bases, with 11 bases between the two germline ends.

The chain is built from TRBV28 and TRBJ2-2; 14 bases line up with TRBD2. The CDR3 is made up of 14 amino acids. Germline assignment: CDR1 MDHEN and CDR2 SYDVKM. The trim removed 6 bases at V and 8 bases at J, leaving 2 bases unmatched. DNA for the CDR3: TGTGCCAGCAGGACTAGCGGGGGGGCGGGGGAGCTGTTTTTT. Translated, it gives CASRTSGGAGELFF.

In DNA form, the CDR3 reads TGTGCCAGCAGCGAAAACCAGGGTGGCGGAAACACCATATATTTT. This sequence encodes CASSENQGGGNTIYF. This chain uses TRBV7-9 with TRBJ1-3; D might be TRBD1 (5 bases). V lost 5 bases and J lost 4, with 15 bases in between. The CDR3 loop spans 15 amino acids. Germline assignment: CDR1 SEHNR and CDR2 FQNEAQ (reference sequence).